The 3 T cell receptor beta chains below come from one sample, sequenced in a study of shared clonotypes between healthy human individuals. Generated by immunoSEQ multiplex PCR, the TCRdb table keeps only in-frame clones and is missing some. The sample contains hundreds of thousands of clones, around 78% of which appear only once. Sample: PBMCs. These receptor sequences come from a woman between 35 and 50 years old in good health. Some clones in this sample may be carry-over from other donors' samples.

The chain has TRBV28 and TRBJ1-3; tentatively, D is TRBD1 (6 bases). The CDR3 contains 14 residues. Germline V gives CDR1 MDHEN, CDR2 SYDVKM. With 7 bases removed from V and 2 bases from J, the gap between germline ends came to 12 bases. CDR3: CASTRGGAGNTIYF. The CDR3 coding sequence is TGTGCCAGCACCCGTGGGGGCGCTGGAAACACCATATATTTT.

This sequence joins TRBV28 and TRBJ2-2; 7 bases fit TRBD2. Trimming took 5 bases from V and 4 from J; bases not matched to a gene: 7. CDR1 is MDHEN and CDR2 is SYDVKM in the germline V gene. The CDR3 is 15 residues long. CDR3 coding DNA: TGTGCCAGCAGTGGTGGCGGGAGAGGCACCGGGGAGCTGTTTTTT. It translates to CASSGGGRGTGELFF.

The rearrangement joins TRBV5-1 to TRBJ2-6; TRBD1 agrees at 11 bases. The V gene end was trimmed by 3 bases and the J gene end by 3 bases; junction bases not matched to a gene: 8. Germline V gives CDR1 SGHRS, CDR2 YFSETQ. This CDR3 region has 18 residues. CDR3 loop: CASSSGQGALIGANVLTF. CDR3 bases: TGCGCCAGCAGCTCAGGACAGGGGGCCCTAATTGGGGCCAACGTCCTGACTTTC.